Each of the 18 T cell receptor beta chains below was sequenced from the same sample in a study of T cells in Graves' hyperthyroidism and ophthalmopathy. What was amplified from RNA transcripts were TCR beta CDR3 regions. The HTBI primer set drove a first-round RT-PCR of the TCR CDR3. TCRdb re-analysed the multiplex PCR reads in MiXCR, keeping a single row per CDR3 protein. The sample contains hundreds of thousands of distinct CDR3 sequences, 35% to 45% of which appear only once. Sequenced sample: blood. The receptors derive from a man between 18 and 35 years old with Graves' hyperthyroidism.

This clonotype has a handful of counts. The chain links TRBV12-3 or TRBV12-4 to TRBJ1-2; a weak D match, TRBD1 (6 bases). V was cut by 1 base and J by 10 bases, with 13 bases left in between. The CDR3 spans 13 residues. The CDR3 protein is CASSLGQALAYTF. In nucleotides, the CDR3 is TGTGCCAGCAGTTTAGGACAGGCCCTTGCCTACACCTTC.

About this clonotype itself: The junction does not match germline at one end; this may be a read error. The rearrangement joins TRBV7-9 to TRBJ2-1; the match to TRBD1 covers 10 bases. With the DNA end fitting TRBJ2-7 better, the J assignment may be wrong. CDR3 length: 16 amino acids. Germline assignment: CDR1 SEHNR and CDR2 FQNEAQ (reference sequence). The CDR3 here is CASSWAAAGQGNEQYF. The CDR3 DNA is TGTGCTAGCAGCTGGGCGGCGGCGGGACAGGGGAATGAGCAGTACTTC.

This clonotype was observed a few times. The V gene is TRBV6-5, the J gene TRBJ1-5; D possibly corresponds to TRBD1 (6 bases). The germline gives CDR1 MNHEY, CDR2 SVGAGI. The CDR3 consists of 13 residues. Deletions cut 5 bases from V and 9 bases from J, with 14 bases between. CDR3 in DNA: TGTGCCAGCAGTCCGCACGGGACACTGCCCCAGCATTTT. This encodes CASSPHGTLPQHF.

The chain employs TRBV27 and TRBJ1-5; D is uncertain. The CDR3 spans 15 residues. Between the trimmed V and J ends, which lost 3 bases and 6 bases, there was a span of 15 bases. Germline CDR1 is MNHEY and CDR2 is SMNVEV (reference sequence). The CDR3 sequence is CASSLRGGSGQPQHF. Here the CDR3 DNA reads TGTGCCAGCAGTTTGCGGGGAGGGTCGGGTCAGCCCCAGCATTTT.

This clonotype turned up a few times. The gene calls are TRBV4-3 and TRBJ2-5; D remains unclear. CDR1 and CDR2 (germline): LGHNA, YSLEER. There are 15 residues in the CDR3. Trimming removed 1 base from V and 1 base from J, with 10 bases in between. The CDR3 loop is CASSQGQATQETQYF. The CDR3 nucleotides read TGCGCCAGCAGCCAAGGACAAGCGACCCAAGAGACCCAGTACTTC.

The sample holds many counts of this clonotype. The chain joins TRBV7-9 to TRBJ2-5; TRBD2 agrees at 11 bases. The germline V gene has CDR1 SEHNR and CDR2 FQNEAQ (reference sequence). CDR3 length equals 15 residues. Unmatched junction bases numbered 8, after V lost 7 bases and J lost 4 bases. The CDR3, as DNA: TGTGCCAGCATCCCCCTAGCGGGAGGACGAGAGACCCAGTACTTC. Protein product: CASIPLAGGRETQYF.

This clonotype was detected ten times or more. The chain links TRBV15 to TRBJ2-5; 8 bases are shared with TRBD2. The CDR3 runs to 16 residues. The trim removed 3 bases at V and 0 bases at J, leaving 6 bases unmatched. From germline, CDR1 is LNHNV and CDR2 YYDKDF (reference sequence). This CDR3 reads CATSSGTGGYQETQYF. The CDR3 region has the DNA TGTGCCACCAGCAGCGGGACGGGAGGGTACCAAGAGACCCAGTACTTC.

This chain links TRBV11-2 with TRBJ2-7; no clear D. V was trimmed by 1 base and J by 0 bases, leaving 7 bases between them. The CDR3 has 14 amino acids. Looked up from germline, CDR1 is SGHAT and CDR2 is FQNNGV. CDR3 in amino acids: CASSLVYSSYEQYF. The CDR3, as DNA: TGTGCCAGCAGCTTAGTTTACAGCTCCTACGAGCAGTACTTC.

Here the CDR3 reads CASSEAWGGTIYF. CDR3 DNA: TGTGCCAGCAGTGAAGCCTGGGGGGGCACCATATATTTT. V gene TRBV6-1 combines with J gene TRBJ1-3; D possibly corresponds to TRBD1 (5 bases). The CDR3 consists of 13 residues. From germline, CDR1 is MNHNS and CDR2 SASEGT. V shed 0 bases and J shed 9 bases, with 9 bases lying between them.

Ten or more counts support this clonotype. The chain is built from TRBV10-3 and TRBJ2-7, with D possibly matching TRBD2 (5 bases). CDR1 and CDR2 from the germline V gene are ENHRY and SYGVKD. The CDR3 extends over 14 amino acids. The V gene lost 4 bases and the J gene lost 4 bases, with 14 bases spanning the gap. Written as DNA, the CDR3 is TGTGCCATCAGTGGGGAGAACCGGGATTACGAGCAGTACTTC. As protein: CAISGENRDYEQYF.

This clonotype was counted only a few times. The chain has TRBV20-1 and TRBJ1-1; D is uncertain. The V gene lost 3 bases and the J gene lost 1 base, with 6 bases spanning the gap. Germline V gene sequence: CDR1 DFQATT, CDR2 SNEGSKA (reference sequence). The CDR3 contains 12 residues. CDR3 residues: CSASRPNTEAFF. CDR3 coding DNA: TGCAGTGCTAGTAGACCGAACACTGAAGCTTTCTTT.

This clonotype has a count of ten or more. This chain links TRBV19 with TRBJ1-5; D perhaps matches TRBD1 (5 bases). Trimming cost V 8 bases and J 0 bases, with 8 bases left between them. CDR1 is LNHDA, CDR2 SQIVND, per germline (reference sequence). The CDR3 has 13 amino acids. The DNA for the CDR3 is TGTGCCAGTTGGGACGTTAGCAATCAGCCCCAGCATTTT. This encodes CASWDVSNQPQHF. The full variable domain, completed using reference TRBV19 and TRBJ1-5, is DGGITQSPKYLFRKEGQNVTLSCEQNLNHDAMYWYRQDPGQGLRLIYYSQIVNDFQKGDIAEGYSVSREKKESFPLTVTSAQKNPTAFYLCASWDVSNQPQHFGDGTRLSIL.

As regards this clonotype: Relative to the germline gene, one junction end is altered; a read error may explain this. The chain couples TRBV5-1 to TRBJ1-1, with TRBD1 matching 7 bases. The CDR3 runs 15 residues. Germline CDR1 and CDR2: SGHRS and YFSETQ. Here the CDR3 reads CANSLAQGVGTEAFF. The CDR3 DNA follows: TGCGCCAACAGCTTGGCGCAGGGGGTAGGTACTGAAGCTTTCTTT.

For this clonotype: Since a much larger clone is just one base distant, this may be a read error. V is TRBV7-9 and J is TRBJ2-7; the D is unclear. Trimming left V 1 base short and J 0 bases short, with 10 bases between. CDR3 length: 15 amino acids. CDR1 SEHNR and CDR2 FQNEAQ come from the germline V gene (reference sequence). The CDR3 is CASSLGTESSYEQYF. In DNA, the CDR3 is TGTGCCAGCAGCTTAGGGACGGAGAGCTCCTACGAGCAGTACTTC.

The chain joins TRBV7-6 to TRBJ2-5; 7 bases line up with TRBD1. Germline assignment: CDR1 SGHVS and CDR2 FNYEAQ. This CDR3 is 13 amino acids long. V was pared by 5 bases and J by 9 bases, with 9 bases of the junction left unmatched. The CDR3 is CASSIDRAGAQYF. Here the CDR3 DNA reads TGTGCCAGCAGCATCGACAGGGCGGGCGCCCAGTACTTC.

About this clonotype: One end of the junction fails to match germline, which may point to a read error. This chain connects TRBV10-3 to TRBJ1-1, with 7 bases fitting TRBD1. Germline V lookup: CDR1 ENHRY, CDR2 SYGVKD. The CDR3 extends over 15 amino acids. The CDR3 coding sequence is TGTGCCAGCAGTTACGGACAGGCCAGGCACACTGAAGCTTTCTTT. It specifies CASSYGQARHTEAFF.

This clonotype was seen repeatedly, ten times or more. This chain uses TRBV7-9 with TRBJ2-5, with D possibly TRBD1 on 6 matching bases. From germline, CDR1 is SEHNR and CDR2 FQNEAQ (reference sequence). The CDR3 loop spans 13 amino acids. Trimming took off 6 bases at V and 7 bases at J, with 15 bases between the two ends. The CDR3 protein is CASSRGTTWTQYF. DNA of the CDR3: TGTGCCAGCAGTAGAGGGACAACTTGGACCCAGTACTTC.

This clonotype was seen at least ten times. The chain joins TRBV29-1 to TRBJ1-2; perhaps TRBD1 as D (5 bases). In germline, CDR1 is SQVTM, CDR2 ANQGSEA. The CDR3 contains 12 residues. CDR3 nucleotide sequence: TGCAGTGCTAGAACAGGAGACTATGGCTACACCTTC. Translated: CSARTGDYGYTF. Combining the CDR3 with reference TRBV29-1 and TRBJ1-2 gives the whole variable domain SAVISQKPSRDICQRGTSLTIQCQVDSQVTMMFWYRQQPGQSLTLIATANQGSEATYESGFVIDKFPISRPNLTFSTLTVSNMSPEDSSIYLCSARTGDYGYTFGSGTRLTVV.